Following are 8 T cell receptor beta chains from one sample sequenced in a study of Ad26.COV2.S vaccination and SARS-CoV-2 variants. TCRdb's copy holds only in-frame clones and misses some; the assay was immunoSEQ multiplex PCR. Of some 250,000 clones in the sample, roughly 88% are singletons; the top ten hold approximately 11%. Treatment reported: some 20 received Ad26.COV2.S at low or high dose, single or two shots; a few received placebo; per-sample allocation not given. Sampling was done on day 63 after the first vaccine or placebo injection. The source was peripheral blood, collected in a trial of Ad26.COV2.S vaccine versus placebo. The source is a person between 18 and 60 years old who received the Ad26.COV2.S COVID-19 vaccine or a placebo.

The chain joins TRBV25-1 to TRBJ2-5, with 9 bases that match TRBD1. This CDR3 comprises 13 residues. CDR1 and CDR2 (germline): MGHDK, SYGVNS. Trimming removed 7 bases from V and 5 bases from J; junction bases left unmatched: 5. The CDR3 sequence is CASMEGTGETQYF. The CDR3 nucleotides are TGTGCCAGCATGGAGGGGACAGGGGAGACCCAGTACTTC.

The chain is built from TRBV27 and TRBJ2-5, with 9 bases matching TRBD2. The CDR3 has 13 amino acids. Germline trimming cut 6 bases from V and 3 bases from J; bases unmatched to any gene: 2. Looked up from germline, CDR1 is MNHEY and CDR2 is SMNVEV (reference sequence). CDR3 nucleotides: TGTGCCAGCAGACTAGCGGGTAAAGAGACCCAGTACTTC. Translating it yields CASRLAGKETQYF.

The chain couples TRBV13 to TRBJ1-5; the D gene is possibly TRBD1 (5 bases). The germline V gene encodes CDR1 PRHDT and CDR2 FYEKMQ (reference sequence). CDR3 length: 14 amino acids. V shed 6 bases and J shed 2 bases, with 11 bases lying between them. CDR3 nucleotides: TGTGCCAGCAGTCTAGGCAGGGGCAATCAGCCCCAGCATTTT. Its translation: CASSLGRGNQPQHF.

V and J are TRBV2 and TRBJ1-4, with D unclear. Germline CDR1 is SNHLY and CDR2 is FYNNEI. The germline V and J ends were trimmed by 7 bases and 0 bases, with 12 bases remaining between them. The CDR3 is made up of 15 amino acids. CDR3 region: CASTLTAATNEKLFF. The CDR3 nucleotides are TGTGCCAGCACCCTCACAGCCGCAACTAATGAAAAACTGTTTTTT.

The V gene is TRBV7-6, the J gene TRBJ1-1; 9 bases are a match to TRBD1. Germline V gene data show CDR1 as SGHVS and CDR2 as FNYEAQ. The CDR3 is made up of 14 amino acids. V trimming: 4 bases; J trimming: 4 bases; junction bases outside the gene matches: 4. The DNA for the CDR3 is TGTGCCAGCAGCTATACAGGGGGCATCACTGAAGCTTTCTTT. Amino acids: CASSYTGGITEAFF.

The J gene is TRBJ2-1, the V gene TRBV6-6; D is unclear. This CDR3 has 15 residues. Per the germline V gene, CDR1 is MNHNY and CDR2 is SVGAGI (reference sequence). V was cut by 5 bases and J by 0 bases, with 11 bases left in between. CDR3 DNA: TGTGCCAGCAGTCATCAGCGTAGCTCCTACAATGAGCAGTTCTTC. Translated, it gives CASSHQRSSYNEQFF.

The count of this clone is one. This chain uses TRBV5-1 with TRBJ2-2; 12 bases are shared with TRBD2. The CDR3 runs 18 residues. J was trimmed by 7 bases and V by 5 bases; bases with no gene match: 15. Germline V CDR1 and CDR2: SGHRS, YFSETQ. CDR3 in amino acids: CASRRDFASGGALGELFF. The CDR3 bases are TGCGCCAGCAGGCGTGACTTTGCTAGCGGGGGGGCCCTCGGGGAGCTGTTTTTT.

The chain combines TRBV7-9 with TRBJ1-1, with TRBD1 as a possible D gene (6 bases). The germline V gene has CDR1 SEHNR and CDR2 FQNEAQ (reference sequence). V lost 5 bases, J lost 4 bases, and 14 bases lay in between. The length of the CDR3 is 14 residues. CDR3 nucleotide sequence: TGTGCCAGCAGCCTCCAGGGGCCGGGCACTGAAGCTTTCTTT. This gives the protein CASSLQGPGTEAFF.